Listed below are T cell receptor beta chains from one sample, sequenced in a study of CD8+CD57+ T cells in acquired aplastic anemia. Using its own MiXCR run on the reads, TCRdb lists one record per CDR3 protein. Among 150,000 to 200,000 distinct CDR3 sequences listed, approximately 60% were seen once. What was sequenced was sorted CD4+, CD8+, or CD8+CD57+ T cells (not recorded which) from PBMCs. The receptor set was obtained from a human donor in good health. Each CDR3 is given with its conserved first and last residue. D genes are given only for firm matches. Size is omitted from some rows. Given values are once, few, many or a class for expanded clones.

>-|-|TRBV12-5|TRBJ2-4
CASTRAGLGKNIQYF
TGTGCCAGCACTAGGGCAGGGCTAGGGAAAAACATTCAGTACTTC
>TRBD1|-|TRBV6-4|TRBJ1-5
CASSPGTDNQPQHF
TGTGCCAGCAGCCCCGGGACAGATAATCAGCCCCAGCATTTT
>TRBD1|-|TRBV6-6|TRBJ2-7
CASSSTGTGYYEQYF
TGTGCCAGCAGCTCTACCGGGACAGGGTATTACGAGCAGTACTTC
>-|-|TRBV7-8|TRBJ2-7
CATCRGPRAYEQYF
TGTGCCACCTGTCGGGGGCCCCGCGCCTACGAGCAGTACTTC
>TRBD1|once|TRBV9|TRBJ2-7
CASSVGGQGALYEQYF
TGTGCCAGCAGCGTAGGGGGACAGGGGGCATTGTACGAGCAGTACTTC
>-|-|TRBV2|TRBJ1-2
CASSEQDYGYTF
TGTGCCAGCAGTGAACAGGACTATGGCTACACCTTC
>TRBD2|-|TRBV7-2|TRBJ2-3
CASTQRGTDTQYF
TGTGCCAGCACTCAGCGGGGGACAGATACGCAGTATTTT
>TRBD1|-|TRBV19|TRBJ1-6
CASSPGTGNSPLHF
TGTGCCAGTAGTCCCGGGACAGGGAATTCACCCCTCCACTTT
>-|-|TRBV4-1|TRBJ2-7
CASSQDWGELGYEQYF
TGCGCCAGCAGCCAAGATTGGGGAGAACTGGGGTACGAGCAGTACTTC
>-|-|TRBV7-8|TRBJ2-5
CASSQDAGARETQYF
TGTGCCAGCAGCCAAGACGCAGGGGCGCGGGAGACCCAGTACTTC
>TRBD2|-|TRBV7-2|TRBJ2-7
CASSGTSGGQGEQYF
TGTGCCAGCAGCGGGACTAGCGGGGGGCAGGGCGAGCAGTACTTC
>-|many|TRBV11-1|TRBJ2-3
CASSPPASELLTDTQYF
TGTGCCAGCAGCCCCCCCGCTAGCGAGCTCCTCACAGATACGCAGTATTTT
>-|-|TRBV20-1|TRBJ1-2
CSARDFRSYTF
TGCAGTGCCAGGGACTTCAGGTCCTACACCTTC
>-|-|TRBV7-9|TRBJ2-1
CASSFSSGRSPTVEQFF
TGTGCCAGCAGCTTTTCATCGGGGCGGTCCCCGACTGTTGAGCAGTTCTTC
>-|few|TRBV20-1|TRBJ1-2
CSAGHNYGYTF
TGCAGTGCTGGACATAACTATGGCTACACCTTC
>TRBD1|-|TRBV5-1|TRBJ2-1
CASSYGQATGNEQFF
TGCGCCAGCAGCTATGGACAGGCGACAGGCAATGAGCAGTTCTTC
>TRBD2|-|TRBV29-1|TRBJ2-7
CGGAGGEGTYEQYF
TGCGGCGGCGCCGGAGGGGAGGGTACCTACGAGCAGTACTTC
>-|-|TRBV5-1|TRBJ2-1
CASSLDRPEEQFF
TGCGCCAGCAGCTTGGACCGACCTGAAGAGCAGTTCTTC
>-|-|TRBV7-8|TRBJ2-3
CASSLLLLTDTQYF
TGTGCCAGCAGCTTACTACTCCTCACAGATACGCAGTATTTT
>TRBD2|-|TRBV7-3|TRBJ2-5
CASSPSGGDETQYF
TGTGCCAGCAGCCCCTCGGGGGGAGATGAGACCCAGTACTTC
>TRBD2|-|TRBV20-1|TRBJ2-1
CSAAGPTSGLNGEQFF
TGCAGTGCTGCCGGCCCCACTAGCGGCTTGAATGGTGAGCAGTTCTTC
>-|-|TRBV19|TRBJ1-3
CASSMEQGRNTIYF
TGTGCCAGTAGTATGGAGCAGGGAAGAAACACCATATATTTT
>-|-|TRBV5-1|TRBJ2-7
CASKETVSYEQYF
TGCGCAAGCAAGGAGACGGTCTCCTACGAGCAGTACTTC
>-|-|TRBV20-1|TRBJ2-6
CSARDTVFLSGANVLTF
TGCAGTGCTAGAGATACAGTTTTTCTCTCTGGGGCCAACGTCCTGACTTTC
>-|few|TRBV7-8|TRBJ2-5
CASSSQEGTQYF
TGTGCCAGCAGCTCTCAAGAGGGGACCCAGTACTTC
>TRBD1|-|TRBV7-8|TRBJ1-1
CASSLVGRGPEAFF
TGTGCCAGCAGCTTAGTGGGCAGGGGGCCCGAAGCTTTCTTT
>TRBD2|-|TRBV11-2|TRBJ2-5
CASSPSPGLAGGPETQYF
TGCGCCAGCAGTCCGAGTCCGGGACTAGCGGGAGGGCCGGAGACCCAGTACTTC
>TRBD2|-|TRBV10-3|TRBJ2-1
CAIREPGLDVGNEQFF
TGTGCCATCAGGGAACCGGGACTAGATGTCGGCAATGAGCAGTTCTTC
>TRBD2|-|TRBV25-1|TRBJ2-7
CASSEFGGGGREQYF
TGTGCCAGCAGTGAATTCGGGGGGGGCGGACGCGAGCAGTACTTC
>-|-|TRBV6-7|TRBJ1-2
CASSIWTTYGYTF
TGTGCCAGCAGTATCTGGACGACCTATGGCTACACCTTC
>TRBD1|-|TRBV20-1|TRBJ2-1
CSARDRGHGSYNEQFF
TGCAGTGCTAGAGACAGGGGGCACGGGTCGTACAATGAGCAGTTCTTC
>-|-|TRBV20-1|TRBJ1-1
CSAKGGGMNTEAFF
TGCAGTGCTAAAGGCGGGGGGATGAACACTGAAGCTTTCTTT
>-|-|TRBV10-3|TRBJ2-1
CAIQGQPGGNEQFF
TGTGCCATCCAAGGACAGCCGGGAGGCAATGAGCAGTTCTTC
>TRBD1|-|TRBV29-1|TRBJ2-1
CSPHFTGGNPNEQFF
TGCAGCCCCCATTTCACAGGGGGCAATCCAAATGAGCAGTTCTTC
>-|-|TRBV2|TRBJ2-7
CASGGQSSYEQYF
TGTGCCAGCGGGGGCCAGAGCTCCTACGAGCAGTACTTC
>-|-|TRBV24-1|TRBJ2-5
CATSPGKETQYF
TGTGCCACCTCCCCAGGGAAAGAGACCCAGTACTTC
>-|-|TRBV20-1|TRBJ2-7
CSARDIRGYEQYF
TGCAGTGCTAGAGATATCAGGGGCTACGAGCAGTACTTC
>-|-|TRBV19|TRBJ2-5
CASSILANKGTQYF
TGTGCCAGTAGTATTCTAGCGAACAAAGGGACCCAGTACTTC
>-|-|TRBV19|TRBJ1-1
CASSLANLPRMNTEAFF
TGTGCCAGTAGTCTGGCGAATTTACCTAGGATGAACACTGAAGCTTTCTTT
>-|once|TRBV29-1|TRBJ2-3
CSVLPTGPTDTQYF
TGCAGCGTTCTACCCACGGGGCCCACAGATACGCAGTATTTT
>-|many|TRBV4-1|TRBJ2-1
CASSQEVSVDDEQFF
TGCGCCAGCAGCCAAGAAGTTTCCGTTGACGATGAGCAGTTCTTC
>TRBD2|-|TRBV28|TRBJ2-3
CASSFASGRTDTQYF
TGTGCCAGCAGTTTTGCGAGCGGGAGGACAGATACGCAGTATTTT
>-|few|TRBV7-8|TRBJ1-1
CASSSRTGGTEAFF
TGTGCCAGCAGCTCTCGGACGGGTGGGACTGAAGCTTTCTTT
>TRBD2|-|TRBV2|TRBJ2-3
CAGLAVTDTQYF
TGTGCCGGACTAGCGGTCACAGATACGCAGTATTTT
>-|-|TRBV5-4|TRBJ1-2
CASSLEAHGYTF
TGTGCCAGCAGCTTGGAGGCCCATGGCTACACCTTC
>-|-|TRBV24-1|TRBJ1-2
CATSDLGASVYTF
TGTGCCACCAGTGATTTGGGGGCTAGTGTCTACACCTTC